The rows below give T cell receptor beta chains drawn from one sample of a study of blood T cell repertoires in COVID-19. The repertoire was sequenced with immunoSEQ multiplex PCR; TCRdb's copy has only in-frame clones and lacks some. In the table there are about 300,000 clones, 84% of which are singletons. What was sequenced was peripheral blood. The origin of the receptors is a human donor with COVID-19, enrolled during active disease. The donor label of this sample is uncertain. Both conserved end residues are part of each CDR3. D genes are given only for firm matches. For some rows the clone size is stated as once, few or many, or as a class when expanded; others skip it.

TGTGCCAGCAGTCGAATTAGCGGGAACGGAGATACGCAGTATTTT | CASSRISGNGDTQYF | 15 | TRBV28 | TRBD2 | TRBJ2-3 | few
TGTGCCAGCAGTGAATATAAGGGGGAACTGACTGAAGCTTTCTTT | CASSEYKGELTEAFF | 15 | TRBV2 | - | TRBJ1-1 | -
TGTGCCAGCAGCCCGCAAGCCGGGACAGCGAGCGAGCAGTACTTC | CASSPQAGTASEQYF | 15 | TRBV9 | TRBD1 | TRBJ2-7 | -
TGTGCCAGCAGCGCGAATATAGGGGCCTCCTCCTATAATTCACCCCTCCACTTT | CASSANIGASSYNSPLHF | 18 | TRBV5-5 | - | TRBJ1-6 | -
TGTGCCAGCAGCCGAGGGACAGGGGTAGTAGCGGGAGGTTACGAGCAGTACTTC | CASSRGTGVVAGGYEQYF | 18 | TRBV11-2 | - | TRBJ2-7 | -
TGTGCCAGCAGCAGGCTCGACAGGGGGCCAAAAATGAACACTGAAGCTTTCTTT | CASSRLDRGPKMNTEAFF | 18 | TRBV21-1 | - | TRBJ1-1 | -
TGTGCCACCAGTGCCGACAGGGAGGGCTACACCTTC | CATSADREGYTF | 12 | TRBV24-1 | TRBD1 | TRBJ1-2 | -
TGTGCCAGCAGCTCCCTCGGACAGGGTTCCTACGAGCAGTACTTC | CASSSLGQGSYEQYF | 15 | TRBV5-6 | TRBD1 | TRBJ2-7 | -
TGTGCCAGCAGTTTATACAGGCTCTCCTATAATTCACCCCTCCACTTT | CASSLYRLSYNSPLHF | 16 | TRBV27 | - | TRBJ1-6 | -
TGTGCCAGCAGTTCTCTTTTGGGGGCGACCTCTGAATCTGAAGCTTTCTTT | CASSSLLGATSESEAFF | 17 | TRBV28 | - | TRBJ1-1 | -
TGCGCCAGCAGCCAAGATTTCCCAGGCAGTAACTATGGCTACACCTTC | CASSQDFPGSNYGYTF | 16 | TRBV4-3 | - | TRBJ1-2 | -
TGTGCCAGCAGCCCCCAGGGGGTGGGGGCCGGAAACACCATATATTTT | CASSPQGVGAGNTIYF | 16 | TRBV7-2 | TRBD1 | TRBJ1-3 | few
TGTGCCAGCAGTTCCCAGAGGGATCAGCCCCAGCATTTT | CASSSQRDQPQHF | 13 | TRBV2 | - | TRBJ1-5 | -
TGTGCCAGTCAGCCTCAGGGGGGACAGAGTTCCTACGAGCAGTACTTC | CASQPQGGQSSYEQYF | 16 | TRBV19 | - | TRBJ2-7 | -
TGTGCCAGCAGCTCCATCCCCGGGACAAGTCAAGAGACCCAGTACTTC | CASSSIPGTSQETQYF | 16 | TRBV7-2 | - | TRBJ2-5 | -
TGTGCCAGCAGCACCGGGACAGGGAGCACAGATACGCAGTATTTT | CASSTGTGSTDTQYF | 15 | TRBV9 | TRBD1 | TRBJ2-3 | -
TGTGCCAGCAGCTTACAGGTTAGCACAGATACGCAGTATTTT | CASSLQVSTDTQYF | 14 | TRBV7-9 | - | TRBJ2-3 | -
TGTGCCAGCAGACAAAGGACAGGCAATCAGCCCCAGCATTTT | CASRQRTGNQPQHF | 14 | TRBV27 | - | TRBJ1-5 | -
TGTGCCAGCAGCGTAGGTGCTAGCGGGAGGGCCGGCGAGACCCAGTACTTC | CASSVGASGRAGETQYF | 17 | TRBV9 | TRBD2 | TRBJ2-5 | -
TGTGCCAGCAGCCCCCAAGCGGGAGTGGATACGCAGTATTTT | CASSPQAGVDTQYF | 14 | TRBV7-3 | TRBD2 | TRBJ2-3 | -